This entry is about one T cell receptor beta chain. Its antigen remains unidentified. V lost 5 bases, J lost 2 bases, and 12 bases lay in between. CDR1 and CDR2 (germline): SNHLY, FYNNEI. CDR3 length: 14 residues. These data are taken from a study of T cell clones after liver transplantation. TCRdb keeps only in-frame clones here, not all; method: immunoSEQ multiplex PCR. The sample gives 65,000 to 85,000 clones, 80% to 90% of which show up once; over 2% is in the top ten. Broader study findings: Rather than being deleted, graft donor-reactive T cells may have moved into the graft.

The sequence was obtained from a human patient who received a liver transplant. Some T cells may be transferred from the graft donor. This specimen was CD4+ T cells from blood, taken less than 50 months after liver transplant. The J gene is TRBJ1-2, the V gene TRBV2, with a weak D call TRBD1 (5 bases). The CDR3 spells CASSKQVINYGYTF. DNA for the CDR3: TGTGCCAGCAGTAAACAGGTTATAAACTATGGCTACACCTTC. Looking up the rest from reference TRBV2 and TRBJ1-2 gives the full variable domain: EPEVTQTPSHQVTQMGQEVILRCVPISNHLYFYWYRQILGQKVEFLVSFYNNEISEKSEIFDDQFSVERPDGSNFTLKIRSTKLEDSAMYFCASSKQVINYGYTFGSGTRLTVV.